Below, one T cell receptor beta chain is given with its context. Trimming removed 1 base from V and 7 bases from J, with 25 bases in between. CDR1 and CDR2 (germline): ENHRY, SYGVKD. CDR3 length equals 18 residues. This sample stems from a study of shared clonotypes between healthy human individuals. Sequencing used immunoSEQ multiplex PCR; TCRdb keeps in-frame clones, though not all of them. The table lists around 330,000 clones, over 65% of them singletons. This chain links TRBV10-3 with TRBJ2-5, with D perhaps being TRBD1 or TRBD2 (5 bases each). The receptor was isolated from a man younger than 45 in good health. Sequencing was done on a sample of memory CD4+ T cells sorted from blood. Sample subset: CD45RA-negative fraction. The CDR3 DNA follows: TGTGCCATCAGTGAGTTCCTCGGGGTGGGGGTCAAAGTATCGACCCAGTACTTC. Amino acid sequence: CAISEFLGVGVKVSTQYF.